The 7 T cell receptor beta chains presented below share a single source sample, sequenced in a study of blood T cell repertoires in COVID-19. Produced via immunoSEQ multiplex PCR; TCRdb's table is partial and in-frame only. The profile covers 200,000 to 250,000 clones, with roughly 90% appearing a single time and 2.5% to 3.5% taken by the ten largest. Sample: peripheral blood. These receptors all come from a woman aged 55-70 years with acute or convalescent COVID-19.

This chain connects TRBV9 to TRBJ2-2; 10 positions agree with TRBD2. This CDR3 comprises 16 residues. J lost 2 bases, V lost 4 bases, and 5 bases had no gene match. Per germline, CDR1 SGDLS and CDR2 YYNGEE. The CDR3 region is CASSKGTSANTGELFF. CDR3 DNA: TGTGCCAGCAGCAAGGGGACTAGCGCCAACACCGGGGAGCTGTTTTTT. Variable domain in full (rest from reference TRBV9 and TRBJ2-2): DSGVTQTPKHLITATGQRVTLRCSPRSGDLSVYWYQQSLDQGLQFLIQYYNGEERAKGNILERFSAQQFPDLHSELNLSSLELGDSALYFCASSKGTSANTGELFFGEGSRLTVL.

The V gene is TRBV28, the J gene TRBJ1-5; D not certain. Trimming pared 2 bases from V and 2 bases from J, leaving 4 bases between. The CDR3 has 13 amino acids. Germline V CDR1 and CDR2: MDHEN, SYDVKM. The CDR3 here is CASSLPGNQPQHF. For the CDR3, the DNA is TGTGCCAGCAGTTTACCGGGCAATCAGCCCCAGCATTTT.

A single count supports this clone. The chain carries TRBV28 and TRBJ1-2; TRBD1 matches at 7 bases. V shed 4 bases, J shed 8 bases, and the junction held 4 bases outside the gene matches. This CDR3 contains 12 residues. The germline CDR1 and CDR2 sequences are MDHEN and SYDVKM. The CDR3 loop reads CASSSQTGGYTF. CDR3 coding DNA: TGTGCCAGCAGTTCACAGACAGGGGGCTACACCTTC.

The V call is TRBV9, the J call TRBJ1-2; the D is unclear. CDR1 is SGDLS, CDR2 YYNGEE, per germline. Trimming left V 4 bases short and J 8 bases short, with 12 bases between. The CDR3 has 12 amino acids. This chain's CDR3 is CASSFSTRGYTF. CDR3 DNA sequence: TGTGCCAGCAGCTTCTCAACGCGGGGCTACACCTTC.

The chain employs TRBV19 and TRBJ2-1, with D tentatively TRBD1 (5 bases). Germline values: CDR1 LNHDA, CDR2 SQIVND (reference sequence). V was shortened by 2 bases and J by 8 bases, with 13 bases between the two germline ends. CDR3 length: 14 amino acids. The CDR3 DNA reads as TGTGCCAGTAGTATACTCAGGGTTGGCGATGAGCAGTTCTTC. Its translation is CASSILRVGDEQFF.

This clone was detected once. This chain links TRBV10-1 with TRBJ1-2; weak D call: TRBD1 (5 bases). This CDR3 region has 16 residues. Germline lookup yields CDR1 WNHNN and CDR2 SYGVQD (reference sequence). V lost 7 bases and J lost 4, with 22 bases in between. In nucleotides, the CDR3 is TGCGCCAGCACTGGGGGGGTGAACAGCCGGGGCTATGGCTACACCTTC. This codes for CASTGGVNSRGYGYTF.

The chain recombines TRBV30 with TRBJ1-1, with a tentative D call TRBD1 (5 bases). The V gene's germline CDR1 is GTSNPN and CDR2 SVGIG (reference sequence). Trimming took off 0 bases at V and 4 bases at J, with 9 bases between the two ends. This CDR3 has 13 residues. The CDR3 DNA follows: TGTGCCTGGAGTGTAAGGACAAGCACTGAAGCTTTCTTT. Translated, it gives CAWSVRTSTEAFF.